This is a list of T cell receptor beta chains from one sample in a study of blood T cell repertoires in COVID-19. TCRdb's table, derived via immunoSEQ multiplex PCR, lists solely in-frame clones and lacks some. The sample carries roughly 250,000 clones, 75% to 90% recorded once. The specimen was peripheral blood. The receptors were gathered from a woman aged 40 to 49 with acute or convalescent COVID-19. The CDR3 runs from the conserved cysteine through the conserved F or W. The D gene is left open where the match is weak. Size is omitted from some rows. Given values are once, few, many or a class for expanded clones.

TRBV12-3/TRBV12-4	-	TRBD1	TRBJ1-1	TGTGCCAGCAGCTTCGGGACAGGGGAAGCTTTCTTT	CASSFGTGEAFF
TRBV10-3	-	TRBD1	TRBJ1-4	TGTGCCATCAGTGAGTCTCTAGGGACAGGGCATGAAAAACTGTTTTTT	CAISESLGTGHEKLFF
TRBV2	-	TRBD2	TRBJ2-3	TGTGCCACCACAGTTAGCGGGGGGCGCACAGATACGCAGTATTTT	CATTVSGGRTDTQYF
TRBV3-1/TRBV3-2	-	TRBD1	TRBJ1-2	TGTGCCAGCAGCCATGGGGACAGGGGAAACTATGGCTACACCTTC	CASSHGDRGNYGYTF
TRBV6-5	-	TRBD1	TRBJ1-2	TGTGCCAGCAGGGCCGGGGACAGGGACTATGGCTACACCTTC	CASRAGDRDYGYTF
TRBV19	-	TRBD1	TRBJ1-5	TGTGCCAGTATCCCGACAGGGGGCGTCGGCAATCAGCCCCAGCATTTT	CASIPTGGVGNQPQHF
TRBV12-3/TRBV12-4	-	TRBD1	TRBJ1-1	TGTGCCAGCAGTGACAGGGGGCTCACTGAAGCTTTCTTT	CASSDRGLTEAFF
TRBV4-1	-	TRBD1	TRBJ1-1	TGCGCCAGCAGACGACCAGGACAGGAAAACACTGAAGCTTTCTTT	CASRRPGQENTEAFF
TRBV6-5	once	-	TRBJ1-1	TGTGCCAGCAGCCGCTACAGGGAGTACCCTGAAGCTTTCTTT	CASSRYREYPEAFF
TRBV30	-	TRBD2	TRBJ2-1	TGTGCCTGGAGTGTGGCTAGCGGGGGGTACAATGAGCAGTTCTTC	CAWSVASGGYNEQFF
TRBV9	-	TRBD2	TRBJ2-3	TGTGCCAGCAGCGTAGTGGTCGGGGGGGCCACAGATACGCAGTATTTT	CASSVVVGGATDTQYF
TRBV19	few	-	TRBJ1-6	TGTGCCAGTAGTACAGGTCATAATTCACCCCTCCACTTT	CASSTGHNSPLHF
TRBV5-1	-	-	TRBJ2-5	TGCGCCAGCAGCTTGGCCTTAGGGGGTCGACAGGCCTACCAAGAGACCCAGTACTTC	CASSLALGGRQAYQETQYF
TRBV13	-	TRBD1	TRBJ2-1	TGTGCCAGCAGCGGGGGGACAGGGGGCGAAGTCGCCTACAATGAGCAGTTCTTC	CASSGGTGGEVAYNEQFF
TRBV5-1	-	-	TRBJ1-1	TGCGCCAGCAGCTCTATGACAAGAACGAACACTGAAGCTTTCTTT	CASSSMTRTNTEAFF
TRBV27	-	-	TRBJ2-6	TGTGCCAGCAGTTTCGACAGCGCCTCCTCTGGGGCCAACGTCCTGACTTTC	CASSFDSASSGANVLTF
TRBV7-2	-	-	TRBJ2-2	TGTGCCAGCAGCTTAGCCAGGGGAGCTGGGGAGCTGTTTTTT	CASSLARGAGELFF
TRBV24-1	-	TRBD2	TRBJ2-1	TGTGCCACCAGTGATCCCTATAGCGGGGTAATCCCCTACAATGAGCAGTTCTTC	CATSDPYSGVIPYNEQFF
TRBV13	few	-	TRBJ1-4	TGTGCCAGCAGCCAACGCGGGGAGGTCGTTGAAAAACTGTTTTTT	CASSQRGEVVEKLFF
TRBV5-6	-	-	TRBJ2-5	TGTGCCAGCAGCCCCGGACTTCTCCAAGAGACCCAGTACTTC	CASSPGLLQETQYF
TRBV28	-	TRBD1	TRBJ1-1	TGTGCCAGCAGTTTAAATGGACAGGACGGTGGGGACACTGAAGCTTTCTTT	CASSLNGQDGGDTEAFF
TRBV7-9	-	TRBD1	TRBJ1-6	TGTGCCAGCAGCGGGTGGGACAGGACAGAACGATTCAATAATTCACCCCTCCACTTT	CASSGWDRTERFNNSPLHF
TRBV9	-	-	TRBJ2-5	TGTGCCAGCAGCGCCAAAGGACTGGCCCAAGAGACCCAGTACTTC	CASSAKGLAQETQYF
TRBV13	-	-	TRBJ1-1	TGTGCCAGCAGCTTAACAGAGAACACTGAAGCTTTCTTT	CASSLTENTEAFF
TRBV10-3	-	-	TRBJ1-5	TGTGCCATCAGTGAGTCATGGCAGGGGATTCAGCCCCAGCATTTT	CAISESWQGIQPQHF